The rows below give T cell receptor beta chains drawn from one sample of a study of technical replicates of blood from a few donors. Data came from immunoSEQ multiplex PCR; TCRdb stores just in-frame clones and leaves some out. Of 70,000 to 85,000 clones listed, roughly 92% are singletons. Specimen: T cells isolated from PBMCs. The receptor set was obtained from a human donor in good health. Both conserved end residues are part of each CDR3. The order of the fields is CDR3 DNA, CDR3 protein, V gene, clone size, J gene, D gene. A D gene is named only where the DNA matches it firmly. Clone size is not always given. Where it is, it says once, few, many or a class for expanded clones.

CDR3 DNA: TGTGCCAGCCGGGACAGAAGAGAGTATAGCAATCAGCCCCAGCATTTT; CDR3 protein: CASRDRREYSNQPQHF; V gene: TRBV27; clone size: -; J gene: TRBJ1-5; D gene: TRBD1
CDR3 DNA: TGTGCCAGCAGGACAGGGGCGCCCTCCTACGAGCAGTACTTC; CDR3 protein: CASRTGAPSYEQYF; V gene: TRBV6-1; clone size: -; J gene: TRBJ2-7; D gene: TRBD1
CDR3 DNA: TGTGCCAGCAGGGGACTGGGGAGAGGGCAAGAGACCCAGTACTTC; CDR3 protein: CASRGLGRGQETQYF; V gene: TRBV6-5; clone size: -; J gene: TRBJ2-5; D gene: -
CDR3 DNA: TGCGCCAGCAGCTTGGGCGCGGCCACAGATACGCAGTATTTT; CDR3 protein: CASSLGAATDTQYF; V gene: TRBV5-1; clone size: -; J gene: TRBJ2-3; D gene: -
CDR3 DNA: TGTGCCACCAGCACAGGACTACCCTACGAGCAGTACTTC; CDR3 protein: CATSTGLPYEQYF; V gene: TRBV15; clone size: -; J gene: TRBJ2-7; D gene: -
CDR3 DNA: TGTGCCAGCAGCAGGGGTGATTACGAGCAGTACTTC; CDR3 protein: CASSRGDYEQYF; V gene: TRBV2; clone size: -; J gene: TRBJ2-7; D gene: -
CDR3 DNA: TGTGCCAGCAGCTTAGAATCTAGCGGGGCTAGCACAGATACGCAGTATTTT; CDR3 protein: CASSLESSGASTDTQYF; V gene: TRBV7-2; clone size: -; J gene: TRBJ2-3; D gene: TRBD2
CDR3 DNA: TGTGCCAGCAGCGTCACAGGGCCGGGGGAGCTGTTTTTT; CDR3 protein: CASSVTGPGELFF; V gene: TRBV7-2; clone size: -; J gene: TRBJ2-2; D gene: -
CDR3 DNA: TGTGCCAGCAGCCCCAGGGACAGGGGGCTTTATGGCTACACCTTC; CDR3 protein: CASSPRDRGLYGYTF; V gene: TRBV7-9; clone size: -; J gene: TRBJ1-2; D gene: TRBD1
CDR3 DNA: TGTGCCAGCAGCTTAAGAGGAAATGCAGGGGGCTATGAGACCCAGTACTTC; CDR3 protein: CASSLRGNAGGYETQYF; V gene: TRBV11-2; clone size: -; J gene: TRBJ2-5; D gene: TRBD1
CDR3 DNA: TGTGCCTGGAGTCCCGGGTGGGGACAGGGAAGGGCAGATACGCAGTATTTT; CDR3 protein: CAWSPGWGQGRADTQYF; V gene: TRBV30; clone size: -; J gene: TRBJ2-3; D gene: TRBD1
CDR3 DNA: TGCAGTGCTAGAGATTTGAGTGAGCAGTTCTTC; CDR3 protein: CSARDLSEQFF; V gene: TRBV20-1; clone size: once; J gene: TRBJ2-1; D gene: -
CDR3 DNA: TGTGCCAGCAGTTACGACAGGACCCGCCACGAGCAGTACTTC; CDR3 protein: CASSYDRTRHEQYF; V gene: TRBV6-5; clone size: -; J gene: TRBJ2-7; D gene: -
CDR3 DNA: TGTGCCAGCTCACCTGCGGTGGACACTGAAGCTTTCTTT; CDR3 protein: CASSPAVDTEAFF; V gene: TRBV18; clone size: -; J gene: TRBJ1-1; D gene: -
CDR3 DNA: TGTGCCAGCAGCACTATCACAGGGAGGAACACTGAAGCTTTCTTT; CDR3 protein: CASSTITGRNTEAFF; V gene: TRBV7-2; clone size: -; J gene: TRBJ1-1; D gene: -
CDR3 DNA: TGCGCCAGCAGCCAAGCGGTGGGTCGGGACAGGGAGGTCACTGAAGCTTTCTTT; CDR3 protein: CASSQAVGRDREVTEAFF; V gene: TRBV4-1; clone size: -; J gene: TRBJ1-1; D gene: TRBD1